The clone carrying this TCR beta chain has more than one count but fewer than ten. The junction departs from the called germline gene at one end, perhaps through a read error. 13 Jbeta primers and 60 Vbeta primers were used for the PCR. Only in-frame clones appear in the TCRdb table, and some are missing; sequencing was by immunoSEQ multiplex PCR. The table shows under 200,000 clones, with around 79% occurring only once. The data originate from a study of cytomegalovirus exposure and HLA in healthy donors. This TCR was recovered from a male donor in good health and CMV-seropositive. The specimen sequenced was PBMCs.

The CDR3 DNA follows: TGTGCCAGCAGATTGGACAGGGGCTACGAGCAGTACTTC. Residues: CASRLDRGYEQYF. The chain combines TRBV5-4 with TRBJ2-5, with 9 bases aligning to TRBD1. The J call is in doubt because the DNA end fits TRBJ2-7 better. The germline V gene has CDR1 SGHNT and CDR2 YYREEE (reference sequence). This CDR3 comprises 13 residues.